The TCR beta chain described here comes from a study of OX40 agonist ivuxolimab in advanced cancers. Libraries were prepared by immunoSEQ multiplex PCR; TCRdb keeps only in-frame clonotypes and omits some of them. The sample includes some 78,000 clones, approximately 90% seen only once; the top ten take about 0.52%. Germline V lookup: CDR1 SNHLY, CDR2 FYNNEI. The CDR3 loop spans 13 amino acids. The V gene end was trimmed by 6 bases and the J gene end by 10 bases; junction bases not matched to a gene: 10. The material was CD4+ or CD8+ T cells sorted from blood, obtained in a trial of the OX40 agonist ivuxolimab. The TCR was taken from an adult with an advanced solid tumor such as melanoma, head and neck, liver or kidney cancer. The rearrangement joins TRBV2 to TRBJ1-2; 8 bases fit TRBD1. In nucleotides, the CDR3 is TGTGCCAGCAGCCTCTCCAGGGGGCGCCCCTACACCTTC. It specifies CASSLSRGRPYTF.